This TCR beta chain was recovered during a study of cytotoxic CD8 clonotypes in ibrutinib-treated CLL. Study observations and caveats: Patients with sustained remission and those progressing were sampled at differing times. Rare overall, public clonotypes shrank or held steady under therapy.

Generated by immunoSEQ multiplex PCR, the TCRdb table keeps only in-frame clones and is missing some. The data show more than 110,000 clones, with 76% seen just once and just over 5% held by the top ten. V lost 4 bases, J lost 5 bases, and 9 bases stayed unmatched. Germline lookup yields CDR1 MNHNS and CDR2 SASEGT. The CDR3 is made up of 16 amino acids. On this clone itself: Its antigen is undetermined.

V gene TRBV6-1 combines with J gene TRBJ2-2; TRBD2 matches at 8 bases. The input for sequencing was PBMCs, taken after 24 months of ibrutinib treatment. The source of this sequence is a human donor with chronic lymphocytic leukemia. This CDR3 is CASSGGGLVGTGELFF. CDR3 nucleotide sequence: TGTGCCAGCAGTGGCGGGGGACTAGTGGGTACCGGGGAGCTGTTTTTT.